The 5 T cell receptor beta chains reported below all come from one sample, sequenced in a study of T cell responses to AZD1222 COVID-19 vaccine. The repertoire was sequenced with immunoSEQ multiplex PCR; TCRdb's copy has only in-frame clones and lacks some. The data hold 150,000 to 180,000 clones, with approximately 86% observed a single time. The sample consisted of peripheral blood, taken after recovery from COVID-19. The receptors come from an adult who had recovered from COVID-19.

The chain combines TRBV11-2 with TRBJ2-1, with a tentative D call TRBD2 (5 bases). V lost 0 bases and J lost 10, with 13 bases in between. CDR3 length equals 14 residues. Per germline, CDR1 SGHAT and CDR2 FQNNGV. Here the CDR3 reads CASSLENLALEQFF. The CDR3 DNA follows: TGTGCCAGCAGCTTAGAGAATCTAGCTCTGGAGCAGTTCTTC.

This clone was detected only once. The V call is TRBV5-4, the J call TRBJ2-3; 8 bases are shared with TRBD2. V lost 0 bases and J lost 4; bases outside the gene matches: 4. CDR1 is SGHNT, CDR2 YYREEE, per germline (reference sequence). This CDR3 region has 15 residues. CDR3: CASSLEAGVADTQYF. CDR3 nucleotide sequence: TGTGCCAGCAGCTTGGAAGCGGGAGTAGCAGATACGCAGTATTTT.

The chain is built from TRBV28 and TRBJ2-5; 8 positions agree with TRBD1. The CDR3 is 16 residues long. Germline-derived CDR1 and CDR2 are MDHEN and SYDVKM. Trimming cost V 4 bases and J 5 bases; bases outside gene matches: 12. CDR3 loop: CASSSGQGEVWETQYF. The CDR3 nucleotides read TGTGCCAGCAGTTCAGGACAGGGTGAAGTTTGGGAGACCCAGTACTTC.

V gene TRBV6-5 combines with J gene TRBJ1-1; weak D call: TRBD1 (5 bases). Germline V CDR1 and CDR2: MNHEY, SVGAGI. V shed 2 bases and J shed 0 bases, with 7 bases lying between them. The CDR3 is 14 amino acids. Here the CDR3 DNA reads TGTGCCAGCAGTTACGGGACCTTGAACACTGAAGCTTTCTTT. Translating it yields CASSYGTLNTEAFF.

The CDR3 here is CASSFFLSGGNNEQFF. The DNA for the CDR3 is TGTGCCAGCAGCTTCTTCTTAAGCGGGGGAAACAATGAGCAGTTCTTC. The chain joins TRBV5-4 to TRBJ2-1; TRBD2 matches at 8 bases. J lost 5 bases, V lost 2 bases, and 9 bases had no gene match. The V gene's germline CDR1 is SGHNT and CDR2 YYREEE (reference sequence). The CDR3 consists of 16 residues.